This TCR beta chain was sequenced for a study of vaccination effects on CD4 cells after COVID-19. Across the study: A few convalescent patients underwent early and late post-vaccination sampling. The post-vaccine samples were taken, at the median, 72 days after the second dose.

Unmatched junction bases numbered 4, after V lost 0 bases and J lost 5 bases. The CDR3 loop spans 14 amino acids. The germline V gene has CDR1 SGHRS and CDR2 YFSETQ. Sequencing used immunoSEQ multiplex PCR; TCRdb keeps in-frame clones, though not all of them. The sample yields 15,000 or so clones, roughly three quarters seen once. Study-level findings and limits: Convalescent patients numbered few in the study; early post-infection timepoints were missing entirely. Late in the post-vaccination period, infection-induced and vaccine-induced clones underwent marked clonal contraction.

ViraFEST assay sequencing came after antigen-specific CD4+ T cells were expanded with viral peptide pools. The culture ran for 10 days before CD4+ T cells were isolated. This person's SARS-CoV-2 infection, confirmed by PCR, occurred between March and December 2020. Participants were given two doses of BNT162b2 or mRNA-1273 vaccine. This clone appeared a single time. The antigen is not known. The source is a human donor who had a prior SARS-CoV-2 infection. V usage is TRBV5-1 and J usage is TRBJ1-2, with 7 nucleotides matching TRBD1. The specimen comprised CD4+ T cells from PBMCs cultured with HCoV-NL63 spike peptides, sampled after COVID-19 vaccination. CDR3 DNA sequence: TGCGCCAGCAGCTTGGTGGGACAGAGGTATGGCTACACCTTC. It yields the protein CASSLVGQRYGYTF.